These 15 T cell receptor beta chains came from one sample sequenced in a study of beta chain features in type 1 diabetes. Investigators reverse transcribed all isolated RNA, so they sequenced expressed TCRB transcripts. Using immunoSEQ multiplex PCR, the repertoire was profiled, and TCRdb retains in-frame clones only, with some absent. The profile shows some 900,000 clones, under 20% of them singletons. What was sequenced was naive CD4+ T cells from blood. These TCRs come from a woman younger than 35 in good health.

A few counts support this clone. The V call is TRBV7-9, the J call TRBJ2-2; no firm D call. The V and J ends lost 4 bases and 0 bases respectively, with 6 bases between them. CDR3 size: 14 residues. Germline lookup yields CDR1 SEHNR and CDR2 FQNEAQ (reference sequence). This CDR3 reads CASSSPANTGELFF. CDR3 nucleotide sequence: TGTGCCAGCAGCTCTCCCGCGAACACCGGGGAGCTGTTTTTT.

This clone occurred a few times. V and J are TRBV10-3 and TRBJ2-5; D might be TRBD2 (6 bases). This CDR3 spans 14 amino acids. Germline CDR1 and CDR2: ENHRY and SYGVKD. V lost 10 bases and J 3 bases, leaving 18 bases between the germline ends. The CDR3 DNA is TGTGCCACCGTAAACCGGGACTCGGAAGAGACCCAGTACTTC. Amino acid sequence: CATVNRDSEETQYF.

This clone came up a few times. This chain connects TRBV7-8 to TRBJ2-1; 7 bases align to TRBD2. This CDR3 contains 15 residues. The V segment lost 6 bases and the J segment 2 bases; nucleotides outside the gene matches: 7. Germline V gene lookup returns CDR1 SGHVS and CDR2 FQNEAQ. CDR3 sequence (DNA): TGTGCCAGCAGTCTTACCGGGACTACCTACAATGAGCAGTTCTTC. Translated, it gives CASSLTGTTYNEQFF. Combining the CDR3 with reference TRBV7-8 and TRBJ2-1 gives the whole variable domain GAGVSQSPRYKVAKRGQDVALRCDPISGHVSLFWYQQALGQGPEFLTYFQNEAQLDKSGLPSDRFFAERPEGSVSTLKIQRTQQEDSAVYLCASSLTGTTYNEQFFGPGTRLTVL.

This clone occurred a few times. This sequence joins TRBV4-1 and TRBJ2-2, with D possibly TRBD1 on 5 matching bases. CDR1 MGHRA and CDR2 YSYEKL come from the germline V gene. Trimming left V 4 bases short and J 6 bases short, with 9 bases between. This CDR3 contains 13 residues. The CDR3 DNA follows: TGCGCCAGCAGCCTCTGGGGCGCCGGGGAGCTGTTTTTT. Its protein product is CASSLWGAGELFF.

In this sample, this clone turned up a few times. The rearrangement joins TRBV14 to TRBJ2-7; 9 positions match TRBD2. V trimming: 1 base; J trimming: 2 bases; junction bases outside the gene matches: 6. This CDR3 contains 16 residues. The germline CDR1 and CDR2 sequences are SGHDN and FVKESK. CDR3 sequence reads: CASSQVGGRDTYEQYF. CDR3 nucleotide sequence: TGTGCCAGCAGCCAAGTGGGCGGGAGGGATACCTACGAGCAGTACTTC.

This clone was detected a few times. The CDR3 is CASSTGTGEFSANEQFF. CDR3 coding DNA: TGTGCCAGCAGCACCGGGACAGGGGAGTTTAGCGCCAATGAGCAGTTCTTC. The J gene is TRBJ2-1, the V gene TRBV7-9; the match to TRBD1 covers 10 bases. Trimming took 5 bases from V and 6 from J; bases not matched to a gene: 13. In germline, CDR1 is SEHNR, CDR2 FQNEAQ (reference sequence). There are 17 residues in the CDR3. Full variable domain (rest looked up from reference TRBV7-9 and TRBJ2-1): DTGVSQNPRHKITKRGQNVTFRCDPISEHNRLYWYRQTLGQGPEFLTYFQNEAQLEKSRLLSDRFSAERPKGSFSTLEIQRTEQGDSAMYLCASSTGTGEFSANEQFFGPGTRLTVL.

The rearrangement uses TRBV27 and TRBJ1-5; D might be TRBD1 (5 bases). The germline CDR1 and CDR2 sequences are MNHEY and SMNVEV (reference sequence). Trimming stripped 2 bases from V and 8 bases from J, with 13 bases between. The CDR3 runs to 14 residues. CDR3 sequence (DNA): TGTGCCAGCAGTTTAGGAGGGGCGCGGGAGCCCCAGCATTTT. Translation: CASSLGGAREPQHF.

V and J are TRBV4-3 and TRBJ2-1, with D perhaps assigned TRBD1 or TRBD2 (6 bases each). V dropped 0 bases and J dropped 10 bases, with 19 bases sitting between them. CDR1 is LGHNA and CDR2 is YSLEER in the germline V gene. The CDR3 has 16 residues. CDR3 sequence reads: CASSQDFGGRVREQFF. The CDR3 DNA reads as TGCGCCAGCAGCCAAGATTTTGGGGGGCGGGTCCGGGAGCAGTTCTTC.

The CDR3 DNA reads as TGTGCCAGCAGCTCATTCACTTCGAATTACTATGGCTACACCTTC. Translation: CASSSFTSNYYGYTF. The chain links TRBV6-6 to TRBJ1-2; D is ambiguous. Germline V gene sequence: CDR1 MNHNY, CDR2 SVGAGI (reference sequence). V was pared by 6 bases and J by 3 bases, with 17 bases between. This CDR3 region has 15 residues.

This clone was seen a handful of times. The chain joins TRBV5-1 to TRBJ2-2; D gene ambiguous. V gave up 0 bases and J gave up 6 bases, with 9 bases separating them. The CDR3 is 14 amino acids. Germline CDR1 SGHRS, CDR2 YFSETQ. CDR3: CASSLALGSGELFF. The CDR3 bases are TGCGCCAGCAGCTTGGCCTTAGGGTCCGGGGAGCTGTTTTTT.

This clone was counted only a few times. J is TRBJ2-1 and V is TRBV6-5; 10 nucleotides align to TRBD2. The CDR3 has 15 amino acids. The ends lost 4 bases at V and 4 bases at J; junction bases unmatched: 4. Germline values: CDR1 MNHEY, CDR2 SVGAGI. The CDR3 sequence is CASSSPGLAYNEQFF. The DNA of the CDR3 is TGTGCCAGCAGTTCCCCGGGACTAGCGTACAATGAGCAGTTCTTC.

A word on this clone: The same CDR3 also results from other DNA sequences found in this sample. The V call is TRBV4-3, the J call TRBJ2-5; no clear D. Germline loops: CDR1 LGHNA, CDR2 YSLEER. The CDR3 is made up of 13 amino acids. V lost 0 bases to trimming and J lost 5 bases, with 7 bases between them. The CDR3 bases are TGCGCCAGCAGCCAAGATAGACGGGAGACCCAGTACTTC. It codes for CASSQDRRETQYF.

A few counts support this clone. CDR3 in amino acids: CASSLWGVAGVSEQYF. The CDR3 coding sequence is TGTGCCAGCAGCTTATGGGGTGTAGCGGGAGTGAGCGAGCAGTACTTC. The gene calls are TRBV7-9 and TRBJ2-7; 9 bases fit TRBD2. Germline CDR1 SEHNR, CDR2 FQNEAQ (reference sequence). The CDR3 length is 16 residues. V shed 2 bases and J 6 bases; nucleotides not matched to a gene: 11.

This clone was observed a few times. The gene calls are TRBV7-9 and TRBJ1-2; possibly TRBD1 for D (5 bases). The CDR3 is made up of 15 amino acids. Looked up from germline, CDR1 is SEHNR and CDR2 is FQNEAQ (reference sequence). With 1 base removed from V and 4 bases from J, the gap between germline ends came to 13 bases. The CDR3 here is CASSLGQGGSYGYTF. The CDR3 DNA is TGTGCCAGCAGCTTAGGTCAGGGAGGGAGCTATGGCTACACCTTC.

J is TRBJ1-5 and V is TRBV15; TRBD1 agrees at 7 bases. Germline lookup yields CDR1 LNHNV and CDR2 YYDKDF (reference sequence). This CDR3 comprises 17 residues. The trim removed 2 bases at V and 1 base at J, leaving 8 bases unmatched. In DNA, the CDR3 is TGTGCCACCAGCAGACAGGGGGTTACTTCAAGCAATCAGCCCCAGCATTTT. Translation gives CATSRQGVTSSNQPQHF.